Included here is one TCR beta chain sequence, with context. This CDR3 is also generated by other DNA sequences in the sample. The data stem from a study of shared clonotypes between healthy human individuals. Overall study context: The study used three CD4 naive, three CD4 memory, two CD8 naive and one CD8 memory plate per donor.

CDR1 GTSNPN and CDR2 SVGIG come from the germline V gene (reference sequence). V trimming: 0 bases; J trimming: 5 bases; junction bases outside the gene matches: 4. The CDR3 length is 15 residues. The assay was run at deep level. Profiling relied on immunoSEQ multiplex PCR, and the TCRdb table lists in-frame clones only, not all of them. This table has a few million clones, roughly nine tenths appearing once. This chain links TRBV30 with TRBJ2-1; 10 nucleotides agree with TRBD2. What was sequenced was naive CD4+ T cells sorted from blood. Subset noted: CD45RA+ positively selected. The TCR sequence derives from a man aged 18-30 years in good health. The CDR3 loop is CAWSVRLAGDNEQFF. Here the CDR3 DNA reads TGTGCCTGGAGTGTACGGCTAGCGGGAGACAATGAGCAGTTCTTC.